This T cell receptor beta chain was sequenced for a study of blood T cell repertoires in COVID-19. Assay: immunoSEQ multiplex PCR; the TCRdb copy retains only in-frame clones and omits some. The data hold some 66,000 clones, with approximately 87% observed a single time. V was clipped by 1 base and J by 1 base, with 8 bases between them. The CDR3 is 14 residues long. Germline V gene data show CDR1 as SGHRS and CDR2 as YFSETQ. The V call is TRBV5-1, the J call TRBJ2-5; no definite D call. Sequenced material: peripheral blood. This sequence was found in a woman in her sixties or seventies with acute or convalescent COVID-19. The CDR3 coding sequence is TGCGCCAGCAGCTTGTCCGCTAGCCAAGAGACCCAGTACTTC. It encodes CASSLSASQETQYF. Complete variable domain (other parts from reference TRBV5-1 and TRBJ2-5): KAGVTQTPRYLIKTRGQQVTLSCSPISGHRSVSWYQQTPGQGLQFLFEYFSETQRNKGNFPGRFSGRQFSNSRSEMNVSTLELGDSALYLCASSLSASQETQYFGPGTRLLVL.